The 11 T cell receptor beta chains given below trace back to one sample, sequenced in a study of OX40 agonist ivuxolimab in advanced cancers. Profiling relied on immunoSEQ multiplex PCR, and the TCRdb table lists in-frame clones only, not all of them. The sample lists 65,000 to 75,000 clones, roughly 80% occurring once. Source: CD4+ or CD8+ T cells sorted from blood, taken in a trial of the OX40 agonist ivuxolimab. The receptors originated from an adult with an advanced solid tumor such as melanoma, head and neck, liver or kidney cancer.

This clone occurred a few times. The rearrangement links TRBV5-6 to TRBJ2-5; the D is unclear. Germline V gene lookup returns CDR1 SGHDT and CDR2 YYEEEE. The CDR3 loop spans 11 amino acids. Trimming removed 1 base at V and 5 bases at J, with 3 bases between. As DNA, the CDR3 is TGTGCCAGCAGCTTGAGTGAGACCCAGTACTTC. Amino acid sequence: CASSLSETQYF.

The genes are TRBV15 and TRBJ2-5; 12 positions agree with TRBD2. The CDR3 consists of 16 residues. After removal of 1 base from V and 4 bases from J, the junction contained 4 bases not matched to a gene. CDR1 is LNHNV, CDR2 YYDKDF, per germline (reference sequence). The CDR3, as DNA: TGTGCCACCAGCAGAGGACTAGCGGGAGCTCGAGAGACCCAGTACTTC. This translates into CATSRGLAGARETQYF.

The CDR3 DNA follows: TGTGCCTGGAGTCCTCCCTCTGGAAACACCATATATTTT. Translating it yields CAWSPPSGNTIYF. The chain links TRBV30 to TRBJ1-3; no firm D call. Trimming stripped 2 bases from V and 0 bases from J, with 5 bases between. This CDR3 comprises 13 residues. The germline V gene has CDR1 GTSNPN and CDR2 SVGIG (reference sequence).

The V gene is TRBV7-8, the J gene TRBJ2-7; D is ambiguous. V was shortened by 6 bases and J by 0 bases, with 12 bases between the two germline ends. From germline, CDR1 is SGHVS and CDR2 FQNEAQ. This CDR3 is built from 14 residues. CDR3 region: CASSDLRRSYEQYV. CDR3 nucleotide sequence: TGTGCCAGCAGTGACCTTAGACGCTCCTACGAGCAGTACGTC.

The chain couples TRBV9 to TRBJ2-1; D is ambiguous. Trimming removed 4 bases at V and 7 bases at J, with 15 bases between. This CDR3 is built from 14 residues. Germline V gene data show CDR1 as SGDLS and CDR2 as YYNGEE. CDR3: CASSFLAGSNEQFF. In nucleotides, the CDR3 is TGTGCCAGCAGCTTCCTGGCTGGATCTAATGAGCAGTTCTTC.

The chain couples TRBV7-2 to TRBJ1-1, with D unresolved. This CDR3 comprises 13 residues. Germline CDR1 reads SGHTA; CDR2 reads FQGNSA. Trimming stripped 8 bases from V and 6 bases from J, with 16 bases between. The CDR3 nucleotides read TGTGCCAGCCATCTTCTAAAAACTTCTGAAGCTTTCTTT. Its translation: CASHLLKTSEAFF.

In its sample, this clone was seen a few times. The rearrangement joins TRBV6-1 to TRBJ2-5; D is unclear. This CDR3 comprises 14 residues. Germline V gives CDR1 MNHNS, CDR2 SASEGT. Between the trimmed V and J ends, which lost 2 bases and 4 bases, there was a span of 11 bases. The CDR3 is CASSETSTGETQYF. The CDR3 coding sequence is TGTGCCAGCAGTGAAACGTCGACCGGAGAGACCCAGTACTTC.

In regard to this clone: Other DNA sequences of this sample code for an identical CDR3. The chain carries TRBV5-1 and TRBJ2-7; D is unresolved. Germline V gene sequence: CDR1 SGHRS, CDR2 YFSETQ. V was pared by 1 base and J by 4 bases, with 3 bases between. The CDR3 has 11 amino acids. CDR3 nucleotide sequence: TGCGCCAGCAGCTTGAATTACGAGCAGTACTTC. Protein: CASSLNYEQYF.

This chain uses TRBV18 with TRBJ1-1, with no clear D. CDR3 length: 15 amino acids. Germline V gene sequence: CDR1 KGHSH, CDR2 LQKENI. V lost 1 base, J lost 4 bases, and 13 bases lay in between. The CDR3 coding sequence is TGTGCCAGCTCACCACGGGAAGAGTCGGTCACTGAAGCTTTCTTT. It is translated as CASSPREESVTEAFF.

The chain uses TRBV30 and TRBJ2-2; 8 bases match TRBD2. There are 12 residues in the CDR3. V shed 3 bases, J shed 7 bases, and the junction held 1 base outside the gene matches. Per the germline V gene, CDR1 is GTSNPN and CDR2 is SVGIG (reference sequence). CDR3 sequence reads: CAWRAGGGELFF. In DNA, the CDR3 is TGTGCCTGGAGGGCGGGGGGCGGGGAGCTGTTTTTT. Drawing the rest from reference TRBV30 and TRBJ2-2, the complete variable domain is SQTIHQWPATLVQPVGSPLSLECTVEGTSNPNLYWYRQAAGRGLQLLFYSVGIGQISSEVPQNLSASRPQDRQFILSSKKLLLSDSGFYLCAWRAGGGELFFGEGSRLTVL.

The chain recombines TRBV20-1 with TRBJ1-2; D is unresolved. Per the germline V gene, CDR1 is DFQATT and CDR2 is SNEGSKA (reference sequence). CDR3 size: 10 residues. V lost 1 base to trimming and J lost 10 bases, with 7 bases between them. CDR3 nucleotide sequence: TGCAGTGCTAGAGCTGAGGTCTACACCTTC. This codes for CSARAEVYTF.